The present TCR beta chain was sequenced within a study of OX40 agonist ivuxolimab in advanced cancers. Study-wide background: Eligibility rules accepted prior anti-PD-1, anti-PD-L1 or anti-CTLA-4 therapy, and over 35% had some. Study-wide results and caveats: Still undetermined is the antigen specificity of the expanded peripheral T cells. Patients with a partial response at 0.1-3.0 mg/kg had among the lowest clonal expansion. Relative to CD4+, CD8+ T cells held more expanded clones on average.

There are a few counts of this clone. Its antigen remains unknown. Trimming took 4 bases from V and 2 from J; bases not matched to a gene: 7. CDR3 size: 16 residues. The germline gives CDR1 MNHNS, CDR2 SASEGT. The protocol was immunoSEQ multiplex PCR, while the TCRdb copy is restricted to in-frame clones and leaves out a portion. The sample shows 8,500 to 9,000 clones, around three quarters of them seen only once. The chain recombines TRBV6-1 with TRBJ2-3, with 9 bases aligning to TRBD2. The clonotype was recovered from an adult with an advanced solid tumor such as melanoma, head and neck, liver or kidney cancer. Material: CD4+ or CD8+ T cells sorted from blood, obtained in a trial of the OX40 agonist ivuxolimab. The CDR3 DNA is TGTGCCAGCAGTGTGGGGACTAGCAGATCCACAGATACGCAGTATTTT. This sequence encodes CASSVGTSRSTDTQYF.